This T cell receptor beta chain was recorded in a study of blood T cell repertoires in COVID-19. Study-wide background: Acute and convalescent COVID-19 specimens originated in the United States, Italy and Spain. PBMCs, B-cell-depleted T cells, or T cells provided the cDNA or gDNA that made up the material.

Assay: immunoSEQ multiplex PCR; the TCRdb copy retains only in-frame clones and omits some. The data show under 250,000 clones, 70% to 90% seen once. The clonotype comes from a man aged 45-60 years who had recovered from COVID-19. Sequences were obtained from peripheral blood.

Written as DNA, the CDR3 is TGTGCCAGTAGTATAGCTAGCGGGAGGGCACCCAACAATGAGCAGTTCTTC. This codes for CASSIASGRAPNNEQFF. The chain combines TRBV19 with TRBJ2-1; 12 nucleotides match TRBD2. Trimming removed 1 base from V and 5 bases from J; junction bases left unmatched: 6. CDR1 LNHDA and CDR2 SQIVND come from the germline V gene (reference sequence). This CDR3 has 17 residues.